The present entry profiles one TCR beta chain with its context. Its antigen is unknown. The entry originates in a study of shared clonotypes between healthy human individuals. Study-wide findings and caveats: Memory subsets generally showed lower estimated richness than naive subsets.

The run depth of the assay was deep. TCRdb's copy holds only in-frame clones and misses some; the assay was immunoSEQ multiplex PCR. Altogether roughly 1 million clones are present, about 75% being singletons, with the ten largest covering about 1.5%. Per germline, CDR1 ENHRY and CDR2 SYGVKD. This CDR3 contains 16 residues. Trimming removed 0 bases from V and 9 bases from J, with 18 bases in between. The chain carries TRBV10-3 and TRBJ1-5; maybe TRBD1 (5 bases). Material: memory CD4+ T cells sorted from blood. The subset denotes: CD45RA-negative fraction. The clonotype comes from a man aged 18 to 29 in good health. In DNA, the CDR3 is TGTGCCATCAGTGAGTCGGGGGGGACGGGCCCAGGGCCCCAGCATTTT. It codes for CAISESGGTGPGPQHF.